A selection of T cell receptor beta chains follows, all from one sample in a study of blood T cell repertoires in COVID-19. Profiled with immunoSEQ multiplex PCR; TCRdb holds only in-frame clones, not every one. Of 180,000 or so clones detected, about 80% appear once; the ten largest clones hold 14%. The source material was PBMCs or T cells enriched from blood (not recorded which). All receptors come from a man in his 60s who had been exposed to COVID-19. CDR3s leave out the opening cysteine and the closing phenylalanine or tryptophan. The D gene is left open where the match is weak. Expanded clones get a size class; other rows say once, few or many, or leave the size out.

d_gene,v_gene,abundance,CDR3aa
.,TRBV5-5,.,ASSEGWSYNEQF
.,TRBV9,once,ASSVFGQLNNSPLH
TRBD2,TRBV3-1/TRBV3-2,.,ASSQKGGLAGGGKNIQY
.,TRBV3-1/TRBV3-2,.,ASSMGGGSGNTIY
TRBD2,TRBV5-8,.,ASSLRVLAFSYNEQF
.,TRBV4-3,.,ASSHRQDYEQY
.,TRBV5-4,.,ASSYRDRSYEQY
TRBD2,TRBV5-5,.,ASSGGGRALDEQY
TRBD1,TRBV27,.,ASSLSRDRVLSEQY
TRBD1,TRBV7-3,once,ASSRGQGFDEQF
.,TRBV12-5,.,ASGLRGIRGYT
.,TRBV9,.,ASSVGRGGVTNEKLF
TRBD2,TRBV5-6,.,ASSSSRTSSTDTQY
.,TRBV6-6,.,ASSYSQDEQY
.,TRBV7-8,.,ASSNLGTGELF
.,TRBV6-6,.,ASQRRGNEQF
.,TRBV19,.,ATIGGIPYEQY
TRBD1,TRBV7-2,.,ASSPGDRGYGYT
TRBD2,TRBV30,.,AWSPLAGGPRETQY
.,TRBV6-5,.,ASSYLGAEQY
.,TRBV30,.,AWSVQARENSPLH
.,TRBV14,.,ASSPLGGTNEKLF
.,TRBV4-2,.,ASSQDRVAGDTEAF
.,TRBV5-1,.,ASSLDISTDTQY
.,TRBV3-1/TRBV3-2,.,ASSPPAGLGPLH
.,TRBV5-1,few,ASGQDEETQY
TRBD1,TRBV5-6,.,ASSPLGQGAYGYT
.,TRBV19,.,ASSRRTASTDTQY
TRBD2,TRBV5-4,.,ASSLRTSGTDTQY
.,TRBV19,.,ASSTSRNPYEQY
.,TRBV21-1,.,ASSKEASSTDTQY